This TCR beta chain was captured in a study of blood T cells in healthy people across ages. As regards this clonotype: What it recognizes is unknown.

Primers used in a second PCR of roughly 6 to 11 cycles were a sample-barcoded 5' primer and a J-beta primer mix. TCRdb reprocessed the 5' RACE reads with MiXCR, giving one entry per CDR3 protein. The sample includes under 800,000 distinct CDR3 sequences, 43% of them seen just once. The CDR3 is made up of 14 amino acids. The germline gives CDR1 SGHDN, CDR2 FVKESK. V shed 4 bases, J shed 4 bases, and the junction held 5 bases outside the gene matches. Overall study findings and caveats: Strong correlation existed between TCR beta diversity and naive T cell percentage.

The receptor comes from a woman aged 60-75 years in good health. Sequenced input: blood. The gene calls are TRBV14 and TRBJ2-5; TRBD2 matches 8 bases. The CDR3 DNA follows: TGTGCCAGCAGCCCGCAGCGGGGGAGAGAGACCCAGTACTTC. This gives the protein CASSPQRGRETQYF.